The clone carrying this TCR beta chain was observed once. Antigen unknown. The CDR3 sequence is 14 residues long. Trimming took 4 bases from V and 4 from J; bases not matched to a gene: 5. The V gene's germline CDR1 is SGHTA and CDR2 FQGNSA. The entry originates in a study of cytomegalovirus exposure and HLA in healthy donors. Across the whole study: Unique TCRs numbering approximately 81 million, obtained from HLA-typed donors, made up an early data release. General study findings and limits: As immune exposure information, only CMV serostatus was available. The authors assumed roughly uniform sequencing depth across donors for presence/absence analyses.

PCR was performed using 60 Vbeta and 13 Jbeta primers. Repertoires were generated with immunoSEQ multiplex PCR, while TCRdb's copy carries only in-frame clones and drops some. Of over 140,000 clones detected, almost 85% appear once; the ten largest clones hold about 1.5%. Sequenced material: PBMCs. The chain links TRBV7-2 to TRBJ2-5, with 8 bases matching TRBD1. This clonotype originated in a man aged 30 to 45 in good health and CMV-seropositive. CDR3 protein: CASSYTGTGETQYF. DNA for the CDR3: TGTGCCAGCAGCTACACCGGGACAGGAGAGACCCAGTACTTC. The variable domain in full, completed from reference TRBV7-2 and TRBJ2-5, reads GAGVSQSPSNKVTEKGKDVELRCDPISGHTALYWYRQSLGQGLEFLIYFQGNSAPDKSGLPSDRFSAERTGGSVSTLTIQRTQQEDSAVYLCASSYTGTGETQYFGPGTRLLVL.